At least ten counts were recorded for the clone carrying this TCR beta chain. Its cognate antigen is unknown. Trimming removed 1 base at V and 8 bases at J, with 12 bases between. The CDR3 length is 13 residues. Per the germline V gene, CDR1 is SGDLS and CDR2 is YYNGEE. The data were obtained in a study of CD8+CD57+ T cells in acquired aplastic anemia. Background on the study: Sorted CD4+ and CD8+ cells yielded around 3.3 ug of DNA on average. CD4+ cells from healthy donors averaged roughly 11 million reads.

The study profiled TCR beta VDJ and CDR3 using genomic DNA as template. TCRdb re-derived calls from the reads in MiXCR, one entry per CDR3 protein. The table lists 180,000 or so distinct CDR3 sequences, just over 45% of them singletons, with roughly 3% in the top ten. Overall study results and limits: Patients and controls shared 25 to 35 CD8+ CDR3 sequences, which appeared highly expressed in patients and within their immunodominant clones.

The source is a human donor in good health. The sample was sorted CD4+, CD8+, or CD8+CD57+ T cells (not recorded which) from PBMCs. The chain couples TRBV9 to TRBJ1-2; perhaps TRBD1 as D (6 bases). CDR3 sequence: CASSVQGHSGYTF. CDR3 nucleotides: TGTGCCAGCAGCGTACAGGGGCACTCAGGCTACACCTTC.